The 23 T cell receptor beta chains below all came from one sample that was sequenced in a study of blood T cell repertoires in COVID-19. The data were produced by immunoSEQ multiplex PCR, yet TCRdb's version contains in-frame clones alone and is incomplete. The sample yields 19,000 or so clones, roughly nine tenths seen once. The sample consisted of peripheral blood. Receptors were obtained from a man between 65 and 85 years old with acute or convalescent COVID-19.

The CDR3: CASSEGSAGKSEQFF. The CDR3 DNA reads as TGTGCCAGCAGTGAAGGGTCCGCGGGAAAGAGTGAGCAGTTCTTC. This chain connects TRBV6-1 to TRBJ2-1, with a weak D call TRBD2 (6 bases). Trimming left V 1 base short and J 9 bases short, with 16 bases between. The CDR3 covers 15 residues. The germline V gene has CDR1 MNHNS and CDR2 SASEGT.

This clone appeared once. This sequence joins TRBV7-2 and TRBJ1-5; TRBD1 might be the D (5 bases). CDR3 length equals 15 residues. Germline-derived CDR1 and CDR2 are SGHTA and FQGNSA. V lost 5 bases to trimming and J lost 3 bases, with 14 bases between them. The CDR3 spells CASSPRGGTNQPQHF. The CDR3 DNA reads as TGTGCCAGCAGCCCCCGGGGGGGTACCAATCAGCCCCAGCATTTT.

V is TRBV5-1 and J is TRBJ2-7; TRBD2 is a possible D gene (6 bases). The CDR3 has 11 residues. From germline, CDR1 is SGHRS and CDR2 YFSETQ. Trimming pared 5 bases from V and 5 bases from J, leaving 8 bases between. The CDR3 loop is CASRGEDEQYF. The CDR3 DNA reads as TGCGCCAGCAGAGGGGAGGACGAGCAGTACTTC.

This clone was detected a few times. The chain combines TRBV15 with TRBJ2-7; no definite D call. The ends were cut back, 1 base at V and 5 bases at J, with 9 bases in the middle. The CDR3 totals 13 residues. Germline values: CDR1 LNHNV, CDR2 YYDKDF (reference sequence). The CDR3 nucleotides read TGTGCCACCAGCAGAGTTACGGTGGACGAGCAGTACTTC. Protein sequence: CATSRVTVDEQYF.

This CDR3 is CASSGLAAYEQYF. CDR3 in DNA: TGTGCCAGCAGTGGATTAGCTGCTTACGAGCAGTACTTC. V usage is TRBV2 and J usage is TRBJ2-7, with D unclear. The V gene's germline CDR1 is SNHLY and CDR2 FYNNEI. The CDR3 spans 13 residues. V lost 4 bases to trimming and J lost 4 bases, with 11 bases between them.

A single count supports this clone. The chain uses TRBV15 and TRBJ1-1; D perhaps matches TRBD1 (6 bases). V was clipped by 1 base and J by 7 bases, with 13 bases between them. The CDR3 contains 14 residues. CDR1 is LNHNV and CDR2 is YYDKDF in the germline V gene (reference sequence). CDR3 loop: CATSRVGAEGEAFF. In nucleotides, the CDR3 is TGTGCCACCAGCAGAGTGGGGGCAGAGGGTGAAGCTTTCTTT.

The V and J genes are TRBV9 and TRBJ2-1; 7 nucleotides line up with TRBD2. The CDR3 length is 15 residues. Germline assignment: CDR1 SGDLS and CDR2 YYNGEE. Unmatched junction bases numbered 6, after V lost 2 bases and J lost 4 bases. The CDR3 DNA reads TGTGCCAGCAGCGTTGGTCTAGCGGTTTACAATGAGCAGTTCTTC. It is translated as CASSVGLAVYNEQFF.

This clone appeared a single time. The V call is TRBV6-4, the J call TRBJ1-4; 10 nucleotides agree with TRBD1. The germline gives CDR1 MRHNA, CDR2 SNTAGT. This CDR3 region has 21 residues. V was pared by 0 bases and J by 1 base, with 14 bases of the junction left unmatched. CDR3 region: CASSDSRQGALTWETNEKLFF. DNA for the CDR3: TGTGCCAGCAGTGACTCAAGACAGGGGGCCTTAACTTGGGAAACTAATGAAAAACTGTTTTTT.

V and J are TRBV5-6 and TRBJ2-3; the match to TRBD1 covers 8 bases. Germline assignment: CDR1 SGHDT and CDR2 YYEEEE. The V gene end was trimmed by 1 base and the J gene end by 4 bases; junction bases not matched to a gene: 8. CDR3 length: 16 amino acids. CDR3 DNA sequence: TGTGCCAGCAGCTTGAGTACCAGGGGGCGGTCAGATACGCAGTATTTT. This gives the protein CASSLSTRGRSDTQYF. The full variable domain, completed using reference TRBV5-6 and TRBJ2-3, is DAGVTQSPTHLIKTRGQQVTLRCSPKSGHDTVSWYQQALGQGPQFIFQYYEEEERQRGNFPDRFSGHQFPNYSSELNVNALLLGDSALYLCASSLSTRGRSDTQYFGPGTRLTVL.

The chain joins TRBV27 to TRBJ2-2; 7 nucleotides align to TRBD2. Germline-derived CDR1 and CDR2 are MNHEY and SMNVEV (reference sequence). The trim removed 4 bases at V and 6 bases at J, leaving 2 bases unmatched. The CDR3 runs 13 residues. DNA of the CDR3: TGTGCCAGCAGTTGGGGGGGGGCCGGGGAGCTGTTTTTT. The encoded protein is CASSWGGAGELFF.

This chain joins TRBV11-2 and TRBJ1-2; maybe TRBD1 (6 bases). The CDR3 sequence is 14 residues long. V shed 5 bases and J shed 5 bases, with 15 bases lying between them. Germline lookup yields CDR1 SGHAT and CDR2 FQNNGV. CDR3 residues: CASSPSWQGYGYTF. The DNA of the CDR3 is TGTGCCAGCAGCCCCTCATGGCAGGGGTATGGCTACACCTTC. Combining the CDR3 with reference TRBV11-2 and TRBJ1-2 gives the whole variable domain EAGVAQSPRYKIIEKRQSVAFWCNPISGHATLYWYQQILGQGPKLLIQFQNNGVVDDSQLPKDRFSAERLKGVDSTLKIQPAKLEDSAVYLCASSPSWQGYGYTFGSGTRLTVV.

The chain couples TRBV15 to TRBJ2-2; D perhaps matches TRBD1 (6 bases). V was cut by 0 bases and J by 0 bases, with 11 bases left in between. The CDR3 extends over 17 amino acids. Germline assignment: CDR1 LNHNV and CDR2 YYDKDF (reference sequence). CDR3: CATSRDTGRANTGELFF. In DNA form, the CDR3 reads TGTGCCACCAGCAGAGATACAGGGCGCGCGAACACCGGGGAGCTGTTTTTT.

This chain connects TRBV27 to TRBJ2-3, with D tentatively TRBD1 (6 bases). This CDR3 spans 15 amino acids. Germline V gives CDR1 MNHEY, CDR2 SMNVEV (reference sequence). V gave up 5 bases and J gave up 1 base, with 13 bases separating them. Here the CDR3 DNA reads TGTGCCAGCAGTGCAGGGGACGCACGCACAGATACGCAGTATTTT. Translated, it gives CASSAGDARTDTQYF.

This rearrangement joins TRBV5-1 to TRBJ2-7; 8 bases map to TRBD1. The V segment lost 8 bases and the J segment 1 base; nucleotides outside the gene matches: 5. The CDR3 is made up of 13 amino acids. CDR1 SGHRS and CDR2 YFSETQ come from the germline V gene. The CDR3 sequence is CASRTGQSYEQYF. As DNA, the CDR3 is TGCGCCAGTAGGACAGGGCAATCCTACGAGCAGTACTTC.

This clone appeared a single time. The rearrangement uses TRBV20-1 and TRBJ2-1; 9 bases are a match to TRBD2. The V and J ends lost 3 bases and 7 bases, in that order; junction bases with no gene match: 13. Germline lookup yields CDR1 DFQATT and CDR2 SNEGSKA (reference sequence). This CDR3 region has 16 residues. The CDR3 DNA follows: TGCAGTGCTAGTACATCCCGCGGGAGGGTAGGGAATGAGCAGTTCTTC. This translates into CSASTSRGRVGNEQFF.

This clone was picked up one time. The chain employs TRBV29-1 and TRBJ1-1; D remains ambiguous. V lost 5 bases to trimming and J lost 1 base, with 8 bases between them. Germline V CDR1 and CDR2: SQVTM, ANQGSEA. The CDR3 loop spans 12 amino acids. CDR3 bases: TGCAGCGTTTCACGGAGGAACACTGAAGCTTTCTTT. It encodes CSVSRRNTEAFF.

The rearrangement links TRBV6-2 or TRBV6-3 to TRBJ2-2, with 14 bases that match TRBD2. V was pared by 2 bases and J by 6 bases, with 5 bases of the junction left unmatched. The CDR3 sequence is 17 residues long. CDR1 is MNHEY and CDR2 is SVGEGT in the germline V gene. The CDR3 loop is CASSYEGLAGVPGELFF. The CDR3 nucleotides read TGTGCCAGCAGTTACGAGGGACTAGCGGGAGTCCCCGGGGAGCTGTTTTTT.

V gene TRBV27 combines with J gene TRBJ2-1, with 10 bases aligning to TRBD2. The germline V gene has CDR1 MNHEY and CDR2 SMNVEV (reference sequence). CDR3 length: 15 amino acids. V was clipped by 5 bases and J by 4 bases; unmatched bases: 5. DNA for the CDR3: TGTGCCAGCAGTCCCGGGACTAGCGCATACAATGAGCAGTTCTTC. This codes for CASSPGTSAYNEQFF.

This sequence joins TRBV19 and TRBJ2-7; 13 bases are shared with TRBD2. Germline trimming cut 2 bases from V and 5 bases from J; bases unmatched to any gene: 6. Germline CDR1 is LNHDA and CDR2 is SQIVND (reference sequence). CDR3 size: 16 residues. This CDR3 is CASSILVTSGGHEQYF. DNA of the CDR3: TGTGCCAGTAGTATACTAGTGACTAGCGGGGGGCACGAGCAGTACTTC. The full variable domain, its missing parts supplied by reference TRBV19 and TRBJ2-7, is DGGITQSPKYLFRKEGQNVTLSCEQNLNHDAMYWYRQDPGQGLRLIYYSQIVNDFQKGDIAEGYSVSREKKESFPLTVTSAQKNPTAFYLCASSILVTSGGHEQYFGPGTRLTVT.

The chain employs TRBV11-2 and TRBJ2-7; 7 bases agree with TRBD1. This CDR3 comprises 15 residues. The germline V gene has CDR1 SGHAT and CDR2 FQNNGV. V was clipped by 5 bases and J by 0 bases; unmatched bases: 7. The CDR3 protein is CASSPLKGASYEQYF. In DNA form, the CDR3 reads TGTGCCAGCAGCCCCCTGAAGGGGGCCTCCTACGAGCAGTACTTC.

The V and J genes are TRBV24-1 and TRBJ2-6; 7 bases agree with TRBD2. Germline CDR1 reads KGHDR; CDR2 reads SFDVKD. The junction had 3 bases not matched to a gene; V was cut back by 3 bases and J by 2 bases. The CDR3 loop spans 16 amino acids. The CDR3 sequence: CATSDGRAAGANVLTF. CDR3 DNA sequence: TGTGCCACCAGTGATGGGAGGGCGGCTGGGGCCAACGTCCTGACTTTC.

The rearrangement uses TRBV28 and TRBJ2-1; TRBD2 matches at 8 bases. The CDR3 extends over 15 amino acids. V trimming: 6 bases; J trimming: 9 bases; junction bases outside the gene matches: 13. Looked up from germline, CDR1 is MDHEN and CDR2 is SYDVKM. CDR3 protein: CASRSSGTHPAEQFF. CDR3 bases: TGTGCCAGCAGGAGTAGCGGGACCCACCCGGCTGAGCAGTTCTTC.

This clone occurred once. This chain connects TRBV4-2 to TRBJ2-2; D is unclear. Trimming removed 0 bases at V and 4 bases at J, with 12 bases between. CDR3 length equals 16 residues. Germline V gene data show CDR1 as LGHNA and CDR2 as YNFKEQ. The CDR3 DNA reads TGTGCCAGCAGCCAAGATCAAAGCGTTGGCACCGGGGAGCTGTTTTTT. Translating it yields CASSQDQSVGTGELFF.